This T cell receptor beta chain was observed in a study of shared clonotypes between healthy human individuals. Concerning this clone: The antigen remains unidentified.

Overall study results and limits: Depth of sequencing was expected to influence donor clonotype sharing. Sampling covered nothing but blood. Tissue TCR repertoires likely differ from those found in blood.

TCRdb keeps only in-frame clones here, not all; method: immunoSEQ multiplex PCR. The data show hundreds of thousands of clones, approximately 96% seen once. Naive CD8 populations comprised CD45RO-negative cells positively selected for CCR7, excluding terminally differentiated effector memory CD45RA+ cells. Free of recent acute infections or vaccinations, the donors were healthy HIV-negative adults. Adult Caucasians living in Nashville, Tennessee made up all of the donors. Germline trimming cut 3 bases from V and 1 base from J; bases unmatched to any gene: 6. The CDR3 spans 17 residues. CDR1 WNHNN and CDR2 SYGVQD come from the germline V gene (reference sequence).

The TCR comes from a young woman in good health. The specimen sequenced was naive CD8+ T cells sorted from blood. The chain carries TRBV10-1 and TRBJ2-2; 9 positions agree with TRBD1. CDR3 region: CASSDPGQGQNTGELFF. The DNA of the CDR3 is TGCGCCAGCAGTGACCCTGGACAGGGGCAGAACACCGGGGAGCTGTTTTTT.